Presented here are 2 T cell receptor beta chains from one specimen sequenced in a study of T cells in localized non-small cell lung cancer (dated by TCRdb to the early 2020s). The library was obtained by the immunoSEQ multiplex PCR assay. TCRdb carries this immuneACCESS record with in-frame sequences only. Its versions omit some clonotypes, under half of them owing to an unresolved V gene in the studies checked, with the rest unexplained. The sample table lists tens of thousands of clones, roughly 87% of them with a count of one. The ten largest clones add up to 15% to 20% of the sample. The sequenced sample was peripheral blood, obtained before any cancer treatment. The receptors stem from a male donor older than 55 with stage III squamous cell lung carcinoma.

V is TRBV19 and J is TRBJ1-2; tentatively, D is TRBD1 (5 bases). Germline assignment: CDR1 LNHDA and CDR2 SQIVND (reference sequence). Trimming stripped 4 bases from V and 4 bases from J, with 10 bases between. The CDR3 contains 13 residues. The CDR3 reads CASSTRDGYGYTF. In DNA form, the CDR3 reads TGTGCCAGTAGTACCCGGGACGGCTATGGCTACACCTTC.

The V and J genes are TRBV29-1 and TRBJ1-1; possibly TRBD1 for D (5 bases). The CDR3 sequence is 13 residues long. Between the trimmed V and J ends, which lost 6 bases and 4 bases, there was a span of 15 bases. Germline assignment: CDR1 SQVTM and CDR2 ANQGSEA. CDR3 in amino acids: CSVAVRGATEAFF. In nucleotides, the CDR3 is TGCAGCGTCGCTGTTAGGGGAGCCACTGAAGCTTTCTTT. Variable domain in full (rest from reference TRBV29-1 and TRBJ1-1): SAVISQKPSRDICQRGTSLTIQCQVDSQVTMMFWYRQQPGQSLTLIATANQGSEATYESGFVIDKFPISRPNLTFSTLTVSNMSPEDSSIYLCSVAVRGATEAFFGQGTRLTVV.